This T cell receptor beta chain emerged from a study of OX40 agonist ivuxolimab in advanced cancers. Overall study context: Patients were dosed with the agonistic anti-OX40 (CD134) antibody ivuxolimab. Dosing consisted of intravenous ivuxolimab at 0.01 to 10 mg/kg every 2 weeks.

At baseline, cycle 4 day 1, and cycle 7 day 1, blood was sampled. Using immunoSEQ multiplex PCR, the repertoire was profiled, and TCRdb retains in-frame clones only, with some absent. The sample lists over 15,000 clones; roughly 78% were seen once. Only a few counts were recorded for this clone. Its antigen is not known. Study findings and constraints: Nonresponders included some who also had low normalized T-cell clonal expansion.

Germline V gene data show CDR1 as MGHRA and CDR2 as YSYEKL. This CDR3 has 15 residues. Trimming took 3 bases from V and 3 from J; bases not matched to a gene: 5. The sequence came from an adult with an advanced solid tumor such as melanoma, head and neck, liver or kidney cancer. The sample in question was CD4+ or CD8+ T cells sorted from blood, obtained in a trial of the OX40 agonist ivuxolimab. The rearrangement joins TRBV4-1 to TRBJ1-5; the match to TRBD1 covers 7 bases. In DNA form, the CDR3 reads TGCGCCAGCAGCCAGCACCAGGGGGACAATCAGCCCCAGCATTTT. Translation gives CASSQHQGDNQPQHF.